The 18 T cell receptor beta chains in this list originate from one sample, sequenced in a study of T cell responses to AZD1222 COVID-19 vaccine. Assay: immunoSEQ multiplex PCR; the TCRdb copy retains only in-frame clones and omits some. The sample includes about 70,000 clones, roughly 84% of them seen just once. The sequences come from peripheral blood, collected on day 0 of AZD1222 vaccination. These receptors came from an adult in good health.

The chain couples TRBV27 to TRBJ1-2; a weak D match, TRBD1 (5 bases). The ends were cut back, 3 bases at V and 4 bases at J, with 9 bases in the middle. This CDR3 is 13 amino acids long. Germline V lookup: CDR1 MNHEY, CDR2 SMNVEV (reference sequence). The DNA of the CDR3 is TGTGCCAGCAGTTTTAGGGACCGCTATGGCTACACCTTC. The encoded protein is CASSFRDRYGYTF.

The gene calls are TRBV30 and TRBJ1-5; D is ambiguous. This CDR3 is 13 amino acids long. CDR1 and CDR2 from the germline V gene are GTSNPN and SVGIG (reference sequence). V was pared by 5 bases and J by 8 bases, with 16 bases between. The CDR3 spells CAWPTAPKEPQHF. For the CDR3, the DNA is TGTGCCTGGCCTACAGCTCCGAAGGAGCCCCAGCATTTT.

This chain connects TRBV18 to TRBJ1-5; perhaps TRBD1 as D (5 bases). The CDR3 spans 15 residues. Germline values: CDR1 KGHSH, CDR2 LQKENI. V shed 4 bases and J shed 3 bases, with 13 bases lying between them. CDR3 amino acids: CASSLGGGPNQPQHF. The CDR3 DNA reads as TGTGCCAGCTCACTGGGGGGTGGCCCCAATCAGCCCCAGCATTTT. Variable domain in full (rest from reference TRBV18 and TRBJ1-5): NAGVMQNPRHLVRRRGQEARLRCSPMKGHSHVYWYRQLPEEGLKFMVYLQKENIIDESGMPKERFSAEFPKEGPSILRIQQVVRGDSAAYFCASSLGGGPNQPQHFGDGTRLSIL.

This chain connects TRBV15 to TRBJ1-6, with D perhaps matching TRBD1 (5 bases). V was trimmed by 7 bases and J by 7 bases, leaving 17 bases between them. The CDR3 has 15 amino acids. Germline V gene lookup returns CDR1 LNHNV and CDR2 YYDKDF (reference sequence). CDR3 sequence: CATTRVLGENSPLHF. CDR3 bases: TGTGCCACCACTCGGGTTTTGGGGGAGAATTCACCCCTCCACTTT.

The chain carries TRBV4-1 and TRBJ1-2, with D tentatively TRBD1 (6 bases). The length of the CDR3 is 13 residues. V gave up 4 bases and J gave up 8 bases, with 14 bases separating them. Germline values: CDR1 MGHRA, CDR2 YSYEKL. CDR3 DNA: TGCGCCAGCAGCCCATCAGGGGTGTACGGCTACACCTTC. Translation gives CASSPSGVYGYTF.

The V gene is TRBV27, the J gene TRBJ2-1; a weak D match, TRBD2 (6 bases). In germline, CDR1 is MNHEY, CDR2 SMNVEV (reference sequence). This CDR3 has 15 amino acids. V was clipped by 3 bases and J by 0 bases, with 9 bases between them. The CDR3 region has the DNA TGTGCCAGCAGTTTGCGGGAAAGCTCCTACAATGAGCAGTTCTTC. It translates to CASSLRESSYNEQFF.

J is TRBJ1-1 and V is TRBV11-2, with a possible D match to TRBD1 (5 bases). The CDR3 runs to 15 residues. The V end was cut by 5 bases, the J end by 0 bases, with 13 bases between. CDR1 is SGHAT and CDR2 is FQNNGV in the germline V gene. Here the CDR3 reads CASSPRVTVNTEAFF. CDR3 in DNA: TGTGCCAGCAGCCCTCGAGTGACAGTGAACACTGAAGCTTTCTTT.

CDR3 nucleotide sequence: TGTGCCAGTAGTATAGCGCAGGGCTACACTGAAGCTTTCTTT. This gives the protein CASSIAQGYTEAFF. The chain combines TRBV19 with TRBJ1-1, with D possibly matching TRBD1 (5 bases). V lost 1 base, J lost 3 bases, and 9 bases lay in between. CDR1 is LNHDA, CDR2 SQIVND, per germline (reference sequence). The CDR3 extends over 14 amino acids.

This rearrangement joins TRBV5-1 to TRBJ1-2, with 8 nucleotides matching TRBD1. V lost 0 bases to trimming and J lost 0 bases; unmatched junction nucleotides: 7. There are 17 residues in the CDR3. Germline V gene data show CDR1 as SGHRS and CDR2 as YFSETQ. CDR3: CASSLAGQGTANYGYTF. CDR3 DNA sequence: TGCGCCAGCAGCTTGGCTGGACAGGGCACCGCTAACTATGGCTACACCTTC.

V gene TRBV29-1 combines with J gene TRBJ2-5; D might be TRBD1 (6 bases). Trimming took 4 bases from V and 5 from J, leaving 20 bases between them. The CDR3 loop spans 15 amino acids. Germline CDR1 and CDR2: SQVTM and ANQGSEA. This chain's CDR3 is CSVGLHSGVGETQYF. Here the CDR3 DNA reads TGCAGCGTTGGATTACATTCAGGGGTGGGCGAGACCCAGTACTTC.

V and J are TRBV30 and TRBJ2-7, with 12 bases aligning to TRBD1. V gave up 6 bases and J gave up 6 bases; unmatched junction bases: 3. The CDR3 loop spans 12 amino acids. CDR1 is GTSNPN and CDR2 is SVGIG in the germline V gene (reference sequence). The CDR3 DNA sequence: TGTGCCTGTGGGACAGGGGGCTTCGAGCAGTACTTC. Translated: CACGTGGFEQYF.

This chain uses TRBV10-3 with TRBJ1-3; 9 bases are shared with TRBD1. The germline V gene encodes CDR1 ENHRY and CDR2 SYGVKD. This CDR3 region has 13 residues. The J segment lost 4 bases and the V segment lost 6 bases, leaving 1 base of the junction unmatched. The CDR3 reads CAIRGTGGNTIYF. Written as DNA, the CDR3 is TGTGCCATCAGAGGGACAGGGGGAAACACCATATATTTT.

The genes are TRBV19 and TRBJ1-4; 8 bases line up with TRBD1. CDR3 size: 17 residues. V was clipped by 4 bases and J by 9 bases; unmatched bases: 16. Germline CDR1 is LNHDA and CDR2 is SQIVND (reference sequence). The CDR3 sequence is CASSTSSTTGALKKLFF. CDR3 DNA sequence: TGTGCCAGTAGTACCTCTTCCACGACAGGGGCGCTGAAAAAACTGTTTTTT.

V gene TRBV27 combines with J gene TRBJ1-2, with TRBD1 as a possible D gene (6 bases). This CDR3 spans 16 amino acids. Trimming stripped 2 bases from V and 5 bases from J, with 18 bases between. Per the germline V gene, CDR1 is MNHEY and CDR2 is SMNVEV (reference sequence). CDR3 DNA: TGTGCCAGCAGTTTAGAGCTGTCAGGGGAGGGGTATGGCTACACCTTC. Translation gives CASSLELSGEGYGYTF.

This sequence joins TRBV7-2 and TRBJ1-2; no clear D gene. From germline, CDR1 is SGHTA and CDR2 FQGNSA. This CDR3 has 13 amino acids. Trimming removed 5 bases at V and 4 bases at J, with 11 bases between. The CDR3 protein is CASSPGHSYGYTF. As DNA, the CDR3 is TGTGCCAGCAGCCCCGGGCATTCCTATGGCTACACCTTC.

The rearrangement joins TRBV7-9 to TRBJ1-5; D may be TRBD1 (5 bases). The ends were cut back, 5 bases at V and 3 bases at J, with 14 bases in the middle. Germline CDR1 is SEHNR and CDR2 is FQNEAQ (reference sequence). The CDR3 spans 15 residues. CDR3 residues: CASSPRGGNNQPQHF. The CDR3 region has the DNA TGTGCCAGCAGCCCCCGGGGGGGGAACAATCAGCCCCAGCATTTT. Variable domain in full (rest from reference TRBV7-9 and TRBJ1-5): DTGVSQNPRHKITKRGQNVTFRCDPISEHNRLYWYRQTLGQGPEFLTYFQNEAQLEKSRLLSDRFSAERPKGSFSTLEIQRTEQGDSAMYLCASSPRGGNNQPQHFGDGTRLSIL.

The chain carries TRBV6-6 and TRBJ2-1; 9 positions agree with TRBD1. The V segment lost 8 bases and the J segment 8 bases; nucleotides outside the gene matches: 13. CDR1 and CDR2 (germline): MNHNY, SVGAGI (reference sequence). The CDR3 runs 15 residues. The CDR3 spells CASGDRGTGSDEQFF. Here the CDR3 DNA reads TGTGCCAGCGGAGATCGGGGGACAGGGAGCGATGAGCAGTTCTTC.

This chain links TRBV29-1 with TRBJ1-1, with unresolved D. Germline CDR1 is SQVTM and CDR2 is ANQGSEA. The CDR3 length is 12 residues. The ends were cut back, 4 bases at V and 4 bases at J, with 10 bases in the middle. CDR3 sequence (DNA): TGCAGCGTTGGGTCGCGAAGCACTGAAGCTTTCTTT. Translated: CSVGSRSTEAFF. The full variable domain, rest sourced from reference TRBV29-1 and TRBJ1-1, is SAVISQKPSRDICQRGTSLTIQCQVDSQVTMMFWYRQQPGQSLTLIATANQGSEATYESGFVIDKFPISRPNLTFSTLTVSNMSPEDSSIYLCSVGSRSTEAFFGQGTRLTVV.